This TCR beta chain appears in the sequencing data of a study of PD-L1 blockade in urothelial cancer. Across the whole study: Patients previously received 0 to 3 chemotherapy regimens.

Patients' cancers were locally advanced or metastatic urothelial carcinomas. A note on this clone: Its antigen is not known.

The method was immunoSEQ multiplex PCR; TCRdb's version includes in-frame clones alone and lacks a portion of them. The sample records roughly 90,000 clones, around nine tenths being singletons. Study results and caveats: Enhanced expansion of tumor-associated blood clones at 3 weeks characterized durable-benefit patients.

The source was PBMCs, collected around atezolizumab (anti-PD-L1) treatment. The receptor was derived from a man aged 55 to 70 with urothelial cancer.

The CDR3 sequence: CASSRTRSPGELFF. The CDR3 DNA reads as TGTGCCAGCTCACGGACTAGATCACCCGGGGAGCTGTTTTTT. This chain links TRBV18 with TRBJ2-2, with TRBD2 matching 7 bases. Germline lookup yields CDR1 KGHSH and CDR2 LQKENI. This CDR3 spans 14 amino acids. V lost 4 bases, J lost 6 bases, and 5 bases stayed unmatched. The whole variable domain, remainder taken from reference TRBV18 and TRBJ2-2, is NAGVMQNPRHLVRRRGQEARLRCSPMKGHSHVYWYRQLPEEGLKFMVYLQKENIIDESGMPKERFSAEFPKEGPSILRIQQVVRGDSAAYFCASSRTRSPGELFFGEGSRLTVL.